The clone carrying this T cell receptor (beta chain) was found once. CDR3 size: 12 residues. The V gene lost 4 bases and the J gene lost 5 bases, with 6 bases spanning the gap. The data belong to a study of blood T cell repertoires in COVID-19. Whole-study context: From the United States, Italy and Spain came samples of acute and convalescent COVID-19. PBMCs, B-cell-depleted T cells, or T cells provided the cDNA or gDNA that made up the material.

Original handling: Reference gene primer amplification gave estimated nucleated cell counts. Clones were sequenced by immunoSEQ multiplex PCR, and TCRdb holds only the in-frame ones, with some missing. V and J calls and clone size are as listed in that table; D and trimming were resolved from the DNA. The table lists 150,000 to 200,000 clones, roughly 90% of them singletons. The source material was peripheral blood. The clonotype comes from a woman aged 45-60 years with acute or convalescent COVID-19. The rearrangement uses TRBV12-3 or TRBV12-4 and TRBJ1-5; D gene ambiguous. The CDR3 loop reads CASSSEDQPQHF. The CDR3 DNA reads as TGTGCCAGCAGTTCTGAGGATCAGCCCCAGCATTTT.